This T cell receptor beta chain was identified during a study of cytomegalovirus exposure and HLA in healthy donors. From the approximately 120-subject validation cohort, which was separate from the roughly 620-subject first cohort, the donors were drawn. Assay used: immunoSEQ multiplex PCR; TCRdb lists only in-frame clones, some missing. The sample includes some 170,000 clones, more than 75% of them seen just once. Study findings and constraints: Diagnosis of cytomegalovirus status made by the classifier reportedly showed high specificity and sensitivity. In the 120 validation repertoires, just under 95% of cluster scores exceeded 0, per a later analysis. Three chains linked to CMV were shown in vitro to be specific for CMV antigens.

Trimming removed 4 bases from V and 1 base from J, with 12 bases in between. The CDR3 extends over 14 amino acids. The germline gives CDR1 SGHRS, CDR2 YFSETQ. In the case of this clone: Its matching antigen is unknown.

The J gene is TRBJ2-7, the V gene TRBV5-1, with D possibly matching TRBD1 (5 bases). The specimen was PBMCs. The source of this sequence is a man between 25 and 39 years old in good health and CMV-seropositive. The CDR3 bases are TGCGCCAGCAGCGGAAACAGGCGTTCCTACGAGCAGTACTTC. Amino acids: CASSGNRRSYEQYF.